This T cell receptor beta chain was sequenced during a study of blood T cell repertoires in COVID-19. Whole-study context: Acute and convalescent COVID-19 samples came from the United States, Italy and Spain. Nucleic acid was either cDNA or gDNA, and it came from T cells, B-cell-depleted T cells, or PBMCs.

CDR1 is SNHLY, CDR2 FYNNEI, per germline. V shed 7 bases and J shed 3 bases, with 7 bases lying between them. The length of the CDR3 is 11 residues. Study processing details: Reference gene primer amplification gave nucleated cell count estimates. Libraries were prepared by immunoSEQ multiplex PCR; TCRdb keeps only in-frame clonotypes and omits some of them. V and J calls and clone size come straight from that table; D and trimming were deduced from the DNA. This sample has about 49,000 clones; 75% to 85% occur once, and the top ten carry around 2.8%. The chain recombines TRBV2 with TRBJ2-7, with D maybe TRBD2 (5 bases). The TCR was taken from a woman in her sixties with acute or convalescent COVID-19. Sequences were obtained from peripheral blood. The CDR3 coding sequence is TGTGCCAGCAAGGACTTCTACGAGCAGTACTTC. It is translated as CASKDFYEQYF.